These 19 T cell receptor beta chains were all obtained from the same sample, sequenced in a study of identical twins. Using its own MiXCR run on the 5' RACE reads, TCRdb lists one record per CDR3 protein. The sample records 350,000 or so distinct CDR3 sequences, 9% to 15% being singletons. These data also formed part of another study, on yellow fever vaccine responses in identical twins.

The material sequenced was CD8+ T cells sorted from blood. The source is a woman under 30 in good health.

This clonotype was detected ten times or more. The gene calls are TRBV27 and TRBJ2-7, with 7 positions matching TRBD1. After removal of 9 bases from V and 2 bases from J, the junction contained 7 bases not matched to a gene. Germline CDR1 is MNHEY and CDR2 is SMNVEV (reference sequence). The CDR3 spans 13 residues. CDR3 DNA: TGTGCCAGTGGGTCAGGGGGTACCTACGAGCAGTACGTC. It is translated as CASGSGGTYEQYV.

A few counts support this clonotype. This sequence joins TRBV6-1 and TRBJ1-2, with no clear D. This CDR3 contains 13 residues. V dropped 3 bases and J dropped 5 bases, with 10 bases sitting between them. Germline CDR1 reads MNHNS; CDR2 reads SASEGT. This CDR3 is CASSDSPSYGYTF. The CDR3 nucleotides are TGTGCCAGCAGTGACAGTCCCTCGTATGGCTACACCTTC.

The sample holds many counts of this clonotype. CDR3 sequence: CATGPHNEQFF. The CDR3 DNA reads as TGTGCCACCGGTCCACACAATGAGCAGTTCTTC. V usage is TRBV24-1 and J usage is TRBJ2-1; D is ambiguous. The CDR3 is 11 amino acids. Per germline, CDR1 KGHDR and CDR2 SFDVKD. Trimming stripped 9 bases from V and 5 bases from J, with 7 bases between.

The V gene is TRBV18, the J gene TRBJ2-7; no reliable D call. Germline V gene lookup returns CDR1 KGHSH and CDR2 LQKENI. This CDR3 spans 13 amino acids. With 0 bases removed from V and 4 bases from J, the gap between germline ends came to 7 bases. CDR3 residues: CASSPPETYEQYF. CDR3 nucleotide sequence: TGTGCCAGCTCACCACCGGAGACATACGAGCAGTACTTC.

This clonotype has more than one count but fewer than ten. The chain carries TRBV5-1 and TRBJ2-1; 9 nucleotides agree with TRBD1. CDR3 length: 14 amino acids. Trimming at V came to 2 bases and at J to 7 bases, leaving 4 bases not matched to a gene. The germline gives CDR1 SGHRS, CDR2 YFSETQ. This chain's CDR3 is CASSFGTGFNEQFF. The CDR3 DNA sequence: TGCGCCAGCAGCTTCGGGACAGGGTTTAATGAGCAGTTCTTC.

This clonotype turned up a few times. V and J are TRBV3-1 and TRBJ2-4; D is tentatively TRBD1 or TRBD2 (5 bases each). This CDR3 has 17 residues. Germline CDR1 LGHDT, CDR2 YNNKEL (reference sequence). Deletions cut 1 base from V and 0 bases from J, with 13 bases between. CDR3 loop: CASSQGGNFLAKNIQYF. Here the CDR3 DNA reads TGTGCCAGCAGCCAAGGGGGGAATTTCCTAGCCAAAAACATTCAGTACTTC. Full variable domain (outside the CDR3, taken from reference TRBV3-1 and TRBJ2-4): DTAVSQTPKYLVTQMGNDKSIKCEQNLGHDTMYWYKQDSKKFLKIMFSYNNKELIINETVPNRFSPKSPDKAHLNLHINSLELGDSAVYFCASSQGGNFLAKNIQYFGAGTRLSVL.

The rearrangement joins TRBV7-9 to TRBJ2-1; 12 bases map to TRBD2. Losses at the gene ends were 1 base for V and 8 bases for J; bases not matched to a gene: 3. The CDR3 is 15 amino acids. Looked up from germline, CDR1 is SEHNR and CDR2 is FQNEAQ (reference sequence). CDR3 protein: CASSLGTSGNYEQFF. CDR3 coding DNA: TGTGCCAGCAGCTTAGGGACTAGCGGGAACTATGAGCAGTTCTTC.

The table lists this clonotype with a few counts. This rearrangement joins TRBV19 to TRBJ2-2; D is unclear. The CDR3 spans 13 residues. V lost 1 base, J lost 5 bases, and 5 bases lay in between. The germline V gene has CDR1 LNHDA and CDR2 SQIVND (reference sequence). This chain's CDR3 is CASSIAATGELFF. The DNA for the CDR3 is TGTGCCAGTAGTATAGCTGCAACCGGGGAGCTGTTTTTT.

There are many counts of this clonotype. The chain is built from TRBV5-6 and TRBJ2-1; possibly TRBD1 or TRBD2 for D (5 bases each). CDR3 length: 14 amino acids. The germline CDR1 and CDR2 sequences are SGHDT and YYEEEE. V lost 4 bases to trimming and J lost 2 bases, with 10 bases between them. CDR3: CASSGDGTYNEQFF. The CDR3 DNA sequence: TGTGCCAGCAGCGGGGACGGAACCTACAATGAGCAGTTCTTC.

V is TRBV5-1 and J is TRBJ2-3; TRBD2 agrees at 7 bases. After removal of 4 bases from V and 1 base from J, the junction contained 3 bases not matched to a gene. Germline V lookup: CDR1 SGHRS, CDR2 YFSETQ. The CDR3 loop spans 14 amino acids. The CDR3 sequence is CASSREGGTDTQYF. In nucleotides, the CDR3 is TGCGCCAGCAGCAGGGAGGGTGGCACAGATACGCAGTATTTT.

In its sample, this clonotype was seen a few times. The rearrangement joins TRBV7-6 to TRBJ2-3; maybe TRBD2 (5 bases). The CDR3 length is 17 residues. Trimming shortened V by 5 bases and J by 4 bases, and 22 bases separated the two germline ends. CDR1 and CDR2 from the germline V gene are SGHVS and FNYEAQ. The CDR3 region has the DNA TGTGCCAGCAGCGCCCGGGGTAGCACCCAGACATCAGATACGCAGTATTTT. Its protein product is CASSARGSTQTSDTQYF.

This CDR3 is CASSQVLTSGRRTGELFF. DNA for the CDR3: TGTGCCAGCAGCCAAGTCCTAACTAGCGGGAGACGGACCGGGGAGCTGTTTTTT. The chain couples TRBV3-1 to TRBJ2-2; TRBD2 aligns across 11 bases. The CDR3 has 18 amino acids. After removal of 1 base from V and 5 bases from J, the junction contained 9 bases not matched to a gene. The germline gives CDR1 LGHDT, CDR2 YNNKEL (reference sequence).

This clonotype occurred many times. The chain uses TRBV3-1 and TRBJ2-5; a weak D match, TRBD2 (5 bases). This CDR3 comprises 15 residues. Trimming removed 2 bases at V and 2 bases at J, with 12 bases between. Per germline, CDR1 LGHDT and CDR2 YNNKEL (reference sequence). The CDR3 loop is CASSQRLALQETQYF. The DNA of the CDR3 is TGTGCCAGCAGCCAAAGGCTAGCCCTACAAGAGACCCAGTACTTC.

The chain recombines TRBV20-1 with TRBJ2-7; D not resolved. Deletions cut 4 bases from V and 1 base from J, with 8 bases between. Germline V gives CDR1 DFQATT, CDR2 SNEGSKA (reference sequence). The CDR3 is made up of 12 amino acids. CDR3 sequence reads: CSAKHYSYEQYF. DNA for the CDR3: TGCAGTGCTAAGCACTATTCCTACGAGCAGTACTTC.

This clonotype has more than one count but fewer than ten. The chain joins TRBV18 to TRBJ2-3; TRBD1 matches at 8 bases. This CDR3 spans 15 amino acids. Unmatched junction bases numbered 4, after V lost 4 bases and J lost 1 base. Germline V gene data show CDR1 as KGHSH and CDR2 as LQKENI. CDR3 sequence reads: CASSLVDRGTDTQYF. The CDR3 DNA sequence: TGTGCCAGCTCACTTGTGGACAGGGGCACAGATACGCAGTATTTT. The whole variable domain, filled in from reference TRBV18 and TRBJ2-3, reads NAGVMQNPRHLVRRRGQEARLRCSPMKGHSHVYWYRQLPEEGLKFMVYLQKENIIDESGMPKERFSAEFPKEGPSILRIQQVVRGDSAAYFCASSLVDRGTDTQYFGPGTRLTVL.

The chain carries TRBV2 and TRBJ1-1, with a weak D call TRBD1 (6 bases). The CDR3 extends over 14 amino acids. Germline V gene data show CDR1 as SNHLY and CDR2 as FYNNEI. V was cut by 5 bases and J by 0 bases, with 10 bases left in between. The CDR3 reads CASSQGRLNTEAFF. The CDR3 DNA follows: TGTGCCAGCAGTCAGGGGAGACTGAACACTGAAGCTTTCTTT.

This clonotype was counted only a few times. The chain uses TRBV20-1 and TRBJ2-7; 15 bases line up with TRBD2. Trimming cost V 6 bases and J 6 bases; bases outside gene matches: 6. Germline CDR1 reads DFQATT; CDR2 reads SNEGSKA (reference sequence). CDR3 length: 14 amino acids. In nucleotides, the CDR3 is TGCAGTGCACCACCGGGACTAGCGGGGGGCGAGCAGTACGTC. The encoded protein is CSAPPGLAGGEQYV.

In this sample, this clonotype turned up a few times. The germline gene is not matched at one end of the junction; a read error may be the cause. The V gene is TRBV5-8, the J gene TRBJ2-1, with D hard to call. CDR1 and CDR2 (germline): SGHTS, YDEGEE. The CDR3 totals 9 residues. CDR3 sequence: CASSLGSLF. Written as DNA, the CDR3 is TGTGCCAGCAGCTTGGGCAGCCTCTTC.

This clonotype was detected many times. The chain combines TRBV6-6 with TRBJ1-1; D is undetermined. The CDR3 loop spans 16 amino acids. Germline CDR1 reads MNHNY; CDR2 reads SVGAGI (reference sequence). V gave up 6 bases and J gave up 1 base, with 18 bases separating them. CDR3 region: CASSSEPGGGNTEAFF. The CDR3 bases are TGTGCCAGCAGCTCCGAGCCTGGCGGCGGGAACACTGAAGCTTTCTTT.